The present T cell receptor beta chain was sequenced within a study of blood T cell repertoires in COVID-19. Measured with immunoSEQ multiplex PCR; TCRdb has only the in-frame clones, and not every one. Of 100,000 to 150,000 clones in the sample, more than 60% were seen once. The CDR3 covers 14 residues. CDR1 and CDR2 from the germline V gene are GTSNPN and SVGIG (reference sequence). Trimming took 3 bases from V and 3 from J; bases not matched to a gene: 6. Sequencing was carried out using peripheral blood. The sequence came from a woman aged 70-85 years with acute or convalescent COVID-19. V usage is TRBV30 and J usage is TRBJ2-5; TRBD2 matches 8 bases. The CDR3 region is CAWSPGREKETQYF. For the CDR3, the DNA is TGTGCCTGGAGCCCCGGGAGGGAGAAAGAGACCCAGTACTTC.